The 20 T cell receptor beta chains in this list originate from one sample, sequenced in a study of cytomegalovirus exposure and HLA in healthy donors. Vbeta (60) and Jbeta (13) primers were used in the PCR. Here immunoSEQ multiplex PCR was the method, and the copy in TCRdb shows in-frame clones only, minus some. The table gives around 42,000 clones; the top ten clones make up 1% to 1.5% of it. The sample was PBMCs. All receptors derive from a man aged 25 to 40 in good health and CMV-seronegative.

The rearrangement uses TRBV27 and TRBJ2-5; tentatively, D is TRBD2 (6 bases). This CDR3 has 14 amino acids. The germline V gene has CDR1 MNHEY and CDR2 SMNVEV (reference sequence). V was pared by 4 bases and J by 6 bases, with 15 bases between. As DNA, the CDR3 is TGTGCCAGCAGTTCCGGACTAATTGGCCAGACCCAGTACTTC. It translates to CASSSGLIGQTQYF.

CDR3 sequence (DNA): TGCGCCAGCAGCTCACAGGGTATCGGGACCGGGGAGCTGTTTTTT. The encoded protein is CASSSQGIGTGELFF. This chain joins TRBV5-1 and TRBJ2-2; D is possibly TRBD1 (6 bases). Germline CDR1 and CDR2: SGHRS and YFSETQ. Trimming took 3 bases from V and 5 from J, leaving 14 bases between them. The CDR3 consists of 15 residues.

The V and J genes are TRBV6-6 and TRBJ2-7, with 9 bases lining up with TRBD2. In germline, CDR1 is MNHNY, CDR2 SVGAGI (reference sequence). The CDR3 contains 12 residues. V shed 7 bases and J 10 bases; nucleotides not matched to a gene: 8. The CDR3 is CASIGGGREQYF. CDR3 sequence (DNA): TGTGCCAGCATCGGGGGCGGGAGGGAACAGTACTTC.

V gene TRBV6-1 combines with J gene TRBJ1-1, with TRBD1 as a possible D gene (6 bases). Germline CDR1 is MNHNS and CDR2 is SASEGT. V lost 5 bases to trimming and J lost 3 bases, with 16 bases between them. This CDR3 contains 15 residues. CDR3 region: CASSPTTGQYTEAFF. CDR3 coding DNA: TGTGCCAGCAGTCCAACAACCGGACAGTACACTGAAGCTTTCTTT.

The V call is TRBV30, the J call TRBJ2-1; weak D call: TRBD1 (6 bases). V lost 1 base and J lost 14, with 24 bases in between. This CDR3 is 15 amino acids long. CDR1 GTSNPN and CDR2 SVGIG come from the germline V gene (reference sequence). CDR3 sequence (DNA): TGTGCCTGGAGTGCGTCCCCGGGTATAGGGGGTTCGGAGTTCTTC. Translation gives CAWSASPGIGGSEFF.

For this clone: The junction differs from germline at one of its ends, possibly a read error. V is TRBV14 and J is TRBJ1-1; tentatively, D is TRBD1 (5 bases). Germline assignment: CDR1 SGHDN and CDR2 FVKESK. CDR3 length: 15 amino acids. DNA for the CDR3: TGTGCCAGCAGCGCGATAAGGGGCTGGAACACTGAAGATTTCTTT. This gives the protein CASSAIRGWNTEDFF.

The chain has TRBV25-1 and TRBJ1-2; a weak D match, TRBD1 (6 bases). Trimming left V 6 bases short and J 8 bases short, with 19 bases between. This CDR3 has 14 residues. Germline CDR1 and CDR2: MGHDK and SYGVNS. The CDR3 coding sequence is TGTGCCAGCAGCCGGGGACACGGAGGATTCGGCTACACCTTC. It is translated as CASSRGHGGFGYTF.

In DNA form, the CDR3 reads TGTGCCAGCACCGACATCGGTAGGGGCTACACCTTC. It translates to CASTDIGRGYTF. The chain combines TRBV6-5 with TRBJ1-2, with unresolved D. Germline loops: CDR1 MNHEY, CDR2 SVGAGI. The CDR3 is made up of 12 amino acids. V was trimmed by 7 bases and J by 8 bases, leaving 14 bases between them.

This chain joins TRBV29-1 and TRBJ2-7, with D tentatively TRBD1 (6 bases). V lost 3 bases and J 2 bases, leaving 11 bases between the germline ends. In germline, CDR1 is SQVTM, CDR2 ANQGSEA. The CDR3 is 13 amino acids. This chain's CDR3 is CSVEGDTTYEQYF. CDR3 coding DNA: TGCAGCGTTGAGGGGGACACCACCTACGAGCAGTACTTC.

This chain links TRBV4-2 with TRBJ2-7, with D possibly being TRBD2 (5 bases). This CDR3 has 15 residues. The germline gives CDR1 LGHNA, CDR2 YNFKEQ. V gave up 4 bases and J gave up 1 base, with 14 bases separating them. CDR3 in amino acids: CASSPQREGSYEQYF. The CDR3 nucleotides read TGTGCCAGCAGCCCCCAACGGGAAGGGTCCTACGAGCAGTACTTC.

The chain recombines TRBV27 with TRBJ2-1, with D perhaps matching TRBD2 (6 bases). Germline V gene lookup returns CDR1 MNHEY and CDR2 SMNVEV (reference sequence). This CDR3 region has 15 residues. Trimming left V 3 bases short and J 3 bases short, with 12 bases between. CDR3 in DNA: TGTGCCAGCAGTTTCGGCGGGACCCTCTACAATGAGCAGTTCTTC. Amino acids: CASSFGGTLYNEQFF.

V and J are TRBV30 and TRBJ2-1, with 9 bases fitting TRBD1. The CDR3 is 15 residues long. The germline V gene has CDR1 GTSNPN and CDR2 SVGIG (reference sequence). V was pared by 0 bases and J by 0 bases, with 0 bases of the junction left unmatched. The CDR3 DNA follows: TGTGCCTGGAGTGTGGGACAGGGCTCCTACAATGAGCAGTTCTTC. This translates into CAWSVGQGSYNEQFF.

The chain couples TRBV5-4 to TRBJ1-6, with D possibly being TRBD1 (5 bases). Germline V gene data show CDR1 as SGHNT and CDR2 as YYREEE (reference sequence). V lost 0 bases and J 5 bases, leaving 6 bases between the germline ends. The CDR3 is 14 residues long. CDR3 sequence: CASSLGQNNSPLHF. The CDR3 DNA reads TGTGCCAGCAGCTTGGGACAGAATAATTCACCCCTCCACTTT.

In DNA, the CDR3 is TGCGCCAGCAGCCAGAGTACGTCGCTCGTAGCGGGAGGTAGACAGTACTTC. Residues: CASSQSTSLVAGGRQYF. The chain carries TRBV4-1 and TRBJ2-7; 10 bases are a match to TRBD2. The V segment lost 3 bases and the J segment 10 bases; nucleotides outside the gene matches: 18. This CDR3 is built from 17 residues. The germline V gene encodes CDR1 MGHRA and CDR2 YSYEKL.

The V and J genes are TRBV4-2 and TRBJ2-3, with 8 nucleotides matching TRBD2. V shed 4 bases, J shed 4 bases, and the junction held 13 bases outside the gene matches. CDR3 length: 17 residues. Germline assignment: CDR1 LGHNA and CDR2 YNFKEQ. The CDR3 region is CASSLFPSAGEPDTQYF. The CDR3 nucleotides read TGTGCCAGCAGCCTATTCCCATCAGCGGGAGAACCAGATACGCAGTATTTT.

V usage is TRBV7-9 and J usage is TRBJ1-2, with D uncertain. Germline lookup yields CDR1 SEHNR and CDR2 FQNEAQ (reference sequence). V was shortened by 7 bases and J by 8 bases, with 17 bases between the two germline ends. The CDR3 consists of 13 residues. In nucleotides, the CDR3 is TGTGCCAGCACCAATAACCCCGGACTCGGCTACACCTTC. Translation: CASTNNPGLGYTF. Full variable domain (rest looked up from reference TRBV7-9 and TRBJ1-2): DTGVSQNPRHKITKRGQNVTFRCDPISEHNRLYWYRQTLGQGPEFLTYFQNEAQLEKSRLLSDRFSAERPKGSFSTLEIQRTEQGDSAMYLCASTNNPGLGYTFGSGTRLTVV.

The chain employs TRBV18 and TRBJ1-1; TRBD1 is a possible D gene (6 bases). The CDR3 spans 18 residues. Germline loops: CDR1 KGHSH, CDR2 LQKENI. Trimming cost V 3 bases and J 0 bases, with 20 bases left between them. CDR3 nucleotides: TGTGCCAGCTCACCCGCCCCCCCGGACAGCGGAATGAACACTGAAGCTTTCTTT. Amino acids: CASSPAPPDSGMNTEAFF.

J is TRBJ2-6 and V is TRBV5-4; a weak D match, TRBD1 (6 bases). Germline V gene data show CDR1 as SGHNT and CDR2 as YYREEE (reference sequence). The germline V and J ends were trimmed by 4 bases and 0 bases, with 8 bases remaining between them. The CDR3 contains 15 residues. CDR3 protein: CASSVDSSGANVLTF. Here the CDR3 DNA reads TGTGCCAGCAGCGTGGACAGCTCTGGGGCCAACGTCCTGACTTTC.

The rearrangement uses TRBV4-3 and TRBJ2-7; possibly TRBD2 for D (7 bases). Trimming took off 5 bases at V and 7 bases at J, with 12 bases between the two ends. This CDR3 region has 12 residues. Per the germline V gene, CDR1 is LGHNA and CDR2 is YSLEER. The CDR3 bases are TGCGCCAGCAGCTTAAGGGGGGGGGAGCAGTACTTC. This encodes CASSLRGGEQYF.

V gene TRBV28 combines with J gene TRBJ2-5; D may be TRBD2 (6 bases). The germline V gene encodes CDR1 MDHEN and CDR2 SYDVKM. CDR3 length: 14 residues. V shed 1 base and J shed 9 bases, with 15 bases lying between them. The CDR3 bases are TGTGCCAGCAGTTTATTCGCGGGGACGGCATCCCAGTACTTC. Translated, it gives CASSLFAGTASQYF.